One sample yielded the 2 T cell receptor beta chains listed below, sequenced in a study of blood T cell repertoires in COVID-19. Generated by immunoSEQ multiplex PCR, the TCRdb table keeps only in-frame clones and is missing some. The sample has a few hundred thousand clones; 70% to 90% are singletons. Sequencing was done on a sample of PBMCs or T cells enriched from blood (not recorded which). These TCRs come from a man aged 25 to 40 who had recovered from COVID-19.

A few counts support this clone. The J gene is TRBJ1-1, the V gene TRBV9; possibly TRBD1 for D (6 bases). Germline assignment: CDR1 SGDLS and CDR2 YYNGEE. V lost 4 bases, J lost 5 bases, and 12 bases lay in between. This CDR3 comprises 13 residues. Here the CDR3 reads CASSYTGLTEAFF. The CDR3, as DNA: TGTGCCAGCAGCTATACAGGGCTGACTGAAGCTTTCTTT.

The V call is TRBV16, the J call TRBJ1-5, with D perhaps TRBD1 (5 bases). V lost 0 bases and J 11 bases, leaving 14 bases between the germline ends. There are 14 residues in the CDR3. Germline V lookup: CDR1 KGHSY, CDR2 FQNENV. CDR3 sequence reads: CASSQSTTARSQHF. CDR3 sequence (DNA): TGTGCCAGCAGCCAATCGACGACAGCTAGGTCCCAGCATTTT.